Here is one TCR beta chain with its context. Its target is unknown. This specimen comes from a study of T cell responses to AZD1222 COVID-19 vaccine. Trimming left V 4 bases short and J 2 bases short, with 10 bases between. Germline CDR1 LGHDT, CDR2 YNNKEL (reference sequence). The CDR3 runs 14 residues. TCRdb's table, derived via immunoSEQ multiplex PCR, lists solely in-frame clones and lacks some. Found here are 75,000 to 100,000 clones, around nine tenths of them singletons; the top ten hold roughly 2.3%. Study-wide results and caveats: Within unmutated variant regions lay the reported targets of nearly half of spike-specific TCRs. Repertoire sampling occurred only after the peak T cell response. White British ancestry dominated among donors, who included more females, and clonal diversity was possibly underestimated. An increase in Spike-specific TCR breadth and depth was observed after two AZD1222 doses.

Here the sequenced sample was peripheral blood, taken on day 0 of AZD1222 vaccination. The chain combines TRBV3-1 (or the pseudogene TRBV3-2) with TRBJ2-3; D ambiguous. The TCR sequence derives from an adult in good health. CDR3 protein: CASSPLRLTDTQYF. The CDR3 DNA is TGTGCCAGCAGCCCCCTTCGCCTCACAGATACGCAGTATTTT.